This is a list of T cell receptor beta chains from one sample in a study of T cells in Graves' hyperthyroidism and ophthalmopathy. In TCRdb, the multiplex PCR reads were re-called with MiXCR into one record per CDR3 protein. The data contain fewer than 550,000 distinct CDR3 sequences, 15% to 19% of them singletons. Sequencing was carried out using blood. All receptors come from a woman aged 18-29 years with Graves' hyperthyroidism. Both conserved end residues are part of each CDR3. The D gene is left open where the match is weak. The listing skips clone size in some rows; elsewhere it reads once, few, many or a size class.

J gene | CDR3 length | V gene | D gene | clone size | CDR3 DNA | CDR3 protein
TRBJ1-6 | 13 | TRBV13 | NA | NA | TGTGCCAGCAACCTGGCCCCGAATTCACCCCTCCACTTT | CASNLAPNSPLHF
TRBJ2-3 | 16 | TRBV28 | TRBD1 | many | TGTGCCAGCAGTATGACCGGGACAGGGGGCCGAAATACGCAGTATTTT | CASSMTGTGGRNTQYF
TRBJ2-1 | 14 | TRBV29-1 | NA | few | TGCAGCGTTGAACGTGAGTCCTCCTACAATGAGCAGTTCTTC | CSVERESSYNEQFF
TRBJ2-2 | 12 | TRBV9 | NA | NA | TGTGCCAGCAGCGTGCGGGCCGGGGAGCTGTTTTTT | CASSVRAGELFF
TRBJ2-5 | 16 | TRBV6-2/TRBV6-3 | TRBD2 | many | TGTGCCAGCATTAACAAGCGGGGGGGATACCAAGAGACCCAGTACTTC | CASINKRGGYQETQYF
TRBJ2-3 | 14 | TRBV7-9 | TRBD1 | NA | TGTGCCAGCAGGTCGACAGGGAACACAGATACGCAGTATTTT | CASRSTGNTDTQYF
TRBJ2-2 | 16 | TRBV11-2 | NA | NA | TGTGCCAGCAGCTTAGATGGAGGACCGAACACCGGGGAGCTGTTTTTT | CASSLDGGPNTGELFF
TRBJ2-7 | 17 | TRBV7-2 | TRBD2 | NA | TGTGCCAGCAGCTTCCGTACTGGGACTAGCGGAGGATCCGAGCAGTACTTC | CASSFRTGTSGGSEQYF
TRBJ2-3 | 17 | TRBV5-1 | NA | many | TGCGCCAGCAGCTTGGGGGTTGCGGGGCATCGAGGAGATACGCAGTATTTT | CASSLGVAGHRGDTQYF
TRBJ2-7 | 16 | TRBV11-1 | TRBD2 | NA | TGTGCCAGCAGCTCCACACTAGCGTGGAGCTCCTACGAGCAGTACTTC | CASSSTLAWSSYEQYF
TRBJ2-1 | 13 | TRBV5-1 | NA | many | TGCGCCAGCAGCTTGAAGGCAGTTGGAGAGCAGTTCTTC | CASSLKAVGEQFF
TRBJ1-1 | 13 | TRBV27 | TRBD1 | many | TGTGCCAGCAGTTTATGGGCGACAGGGGAGGCTTTCTTT | CASSLWATGEAFF
TRBJ2-7 | 15 | TRBV2 | TRBD1 | NA | TGTGCCAGCAACCCAACAGGGGGCGCCGGCTACGAGCAGTACTTC | CASNPTGGAGYEQYF